This is a list of T cell receptor beta chains from one sample in a study of tumor-infiltrating lymphocytes in primary liver carcinoma. In TCRdb, the multiplex PCR reads were re-called with MiXCR into one record per CDR3 protein. This sample carries 90,000 to 150,000 distinct CDR3 sequences, around 65% of them seen once, and the ten largest clones take around 8.1%. Material: tumor-adjacent normal liver tissue. The receptors were sampled from a woman aged 60 to 75 with primary liver carcinoma and hepatitis B virus infection. CDR3s include the opening cysteine and the closing phenylalanine or tryptophan. D genes are given only for firm matches. Clone size is not always given. Where it is, it says once, few, many or a class for expanded clones.

d_call	clone_size	j_call	v_call	cdr3_aa	cdr3_nt
TRBD1	.	TRBJ2-4	TRBV29-1	CSVWTGTRGNIQHF	TGCAGCGTCTGGACAGGGACACGGGGAAACATTCAGCACTTC
.	many	TRBJ1-2	TRBV4-1	CASSLFRDTGFGF	TGCGCCAGCAGCCTTTTCCGGGACACCGGGTTTGGGTTC
.	.	TRBJ2-1	TRBV11-1	CVSGQRSSSYNEQFF	TGTGTAAGCGGCCAGCGGTCGAGCTCCTACAATGAGCAGTTCTTC
TRBD1	once	TRBJ2-3	TRBV10-3	CAIGESDRDTQYF	TGTGCCATCGGTGAGTCGGACAGGGATACGCAGTATTTT
.	.	TRBJ2-1	TRBV11-2	CASSVGGIYNEQFF	TGTGCCAGCAGCGTTGGCGGGATATATAATGAGCAGTTCTTC
TRBD1	once	TRBJ1-6	TRBV6-1	CASNTGTDNSPLHF	TGTGCCAGCAACACCGGGACAGACAATTCGCCCCTCCACTTT
TRBD1	.	TRBJ1-1	TRBV15	CATSGTGGTAFF	TGTGCCACCAGCGGGACAGGGGGCACAGCTTTCTTT
.	few	TRBJ2-7	TRBV2	CASRTTGFSYEQYF	TGTGCCAGCAGGACCACAGGGTTCTCCTACGAGCAGTACTTC
TRBD1	once	TRBJ2-3	TRBV6-6	CVSSIWTGRSGTDTQYF	TGTGTCAGCAGTATTTGGACAGGGAGGAGTGGCACAGATACGCAGTATTTT
.	many	TRBJ2-3	TRBV5-1	CASSASTDTQYF	TGCGCCAGCAGCGCTTCCACAGATACGCAGTATTTT
TRBD1	once	TRBJ1-2	TRBV10-3	CAISESISDRALRGYTF	TGTGCCATCAGTGAGTCGATATCGGACAGGGCTTTACGTGGCTACACCTTC
.	.	TRBJ2-7	TRBV11-3	CISSPGTGGNYEQYF	TGTATCAGCAGCCCCGGGACGGGGGGCAACTACGAGCAGTACTTC
TRBD1	.	TRBJ2-3	TRBV29-1	CSLDREDTQYF	TGCAGCTTAGACAGGGAAGATACACAGTATTTT
TRBD2	.	TRBJ2-3	TRBV14	CAGSHGGSTDTQYF	TGTGCCGGCAGCCACGGCGGGAGCACAGATACACAGTATTTT
TRBD2	once	TRBJ2-7	TRBV4-2	CASSQDTTSGILREHYF	TGTGCCAGCAGCCAAGATACGACTAGCGGGATCCTGAGGGAGCATTACTTC
.	many	TRBJ1-6	TRBV29-1	CNLYRVYNSPLHF	TGCAACCTATACAGGGTTTATAATTCACCCCTCCACTTT
TRBD1	.	TRBJ1-4	TRBV29-1	CSIGGGSEKLFF	TGCAGCATTGGAGGGGGCAGTGAAAAACTGTTTTTT
.	.	TRBJ2-5	TRBV4-1	CASSQDNLGSGPWGTQYF	TGCGCCAGCAGCCAAGATAATTTGGGGTCCGGGCCTTGGGGGACCCAGTATTTC
TRBD2	many	TRBJ2-5	TRBV12-3/TRBV12-4	CASSQPGTSGETQYF	TGTGCCAGCAGCCAACCCGGGACTAGCGGAGAGACCCAGTACTTC
.	.	TRBJ1-1	TRBV7-9	CASSIRQLNTEAFF	TGTGCCAGCAGCATAAGGCAGCTGAACACTGAAGCTTTCTTT
.	many	TRBJ2-2	TRBV12-3/TRBV12-4	CASSFMAGGVTGELFF	TGTGCCAGCAGTTTCATGGCAGGGGGGGTCACCGGGGAGCTGTTTTTT
.	.	TRBJ2-4	TRBV12-3/TRBV12-4	CASSVNRNIQYF	TGCGCCAGCAGTGTCAATAGGAACATTCAGTACTTC
.	.	TRBJ2-2	TRBV14	CASSQKLTANTGELSF	TGTGCCAGCAGCCAAAAGCTCACAGCGAACACGGGGGAGCTGTCTTTT
.	many	TRBJ2-7	TRBV25-1	CASSSASYEQYF	TGTGCCAGCAGTTCAGCCTCCTACGAGCAGTACTTC
TRBD1	.	TRBJ2-5	TRBV18	CASSPRDRVETQYF	TGTGCCAGCTCCCCCCGGGACAGGGTGGAGACCCAGTACTTC
.	.	TRBJ2-3	TRBV29-1	CCGVTAITDTHYF	TGCTGCGGTGTCACCGCTATCACAGATACGCACTATTTT
.	.	TRBJ1-3	TRBV11-2	CASSSLPDWGAYSGNSIYF	TGTGCCAGCAGCTCACTCCCGGACTGGGGAGCGTACTCTGGAAACAGCATATATTTT
.	.	TRBJ2-7	TRBV30	CDWSAGSPYEQYF	TGTGACTGGAGTGCGGGCAGTCCCTACGAGCAGTACTTC
.	.	TRBJ2-7	TRBV6-1	CVSSDQGGSSYEQYF	TGTGTCAGCAGTGACCAAGGTGGTAGCTCCTACGAGCAGTACTTC
.	.	TRBJ2-3	TRBV5-1	CASSTVGRPQYF	TGCGCCAGCAGCACGGTGGGAAGGCCCCAGTATTTT
.	few	TRBJ1-5	TRBV12-3/TRBV12-4	CASSRLDTGTDQPQHF	TGTGCCAGCAGCCGATTAGATACGGGGACCGATCAGCCCCAGCATTTT
.	.	TRBJ2-3	TRBV5-6	CASSLGTDTLHF	TGTGCCAGCAGCTTGGGCACAGATACGCTGCATTTT
.	.	TRBJ2-7	TRBV11-2	CTSSSHLGRIYEKYF	TGTACCAGCAGCTCTCACCTGGGACGGATTTACGAGAAGTACTTC
.	.	TRBJ1-1	TRBV12-3/TRBV12-4	CVSIRTENTEAFF	TGTGTCAGCATAAGGACAGAGAACACTGAAGCTTTCTTT
.	few	TRBJ1-2	TRBV28	CANSLGYGAYGYTF	TGTGCCAACAGTTTAGGCTACGGGGCCTATGGCTACACCTTC
.	once	TRBJ1-2	TRBV29-1	CIVETGLGYGYTF	TGCATCGTTGAAACGGGGTTGGGCTATGGCTACACCTTC
TRBD2	many	TRBJ2-3	TRBV12-3/TRBV12-4	CASNTLAESSDTQYF	TGTGCCAGCAACACTCTAGCGGAGTCCTCAGATACGCAGTATTTT
.	.	TRBJ2-3	TRBV12-5	CVSGLVVIGTDTQYF	TGTGTTAGTGGTTTGGTAGTTATTGGCACAGACACGCAGTATTTT
.	once	TRBJ2-1	TRBV5-1	CASSLTAGLTVSYNEQFF	TGCGCCAGCAGCTTGACGGCGGGTCTCACGGTCTCCTACAATGAGCAGTTCTTC
TRBD2	.	TRBJ2-1	TRBV12-3/TRBV12-4	CASSFGGTQSYNGQFF	TGTGCCAGCAGTTTCGGGGGGACGCAATCCTACAACGGGCAGTTCTTC
.	.	TRBJ2-5	TRBV10-2	CASSEDGRGETQYF	TGCGCCAGCAGTGAGGACGGTAGGGGGGAGACCCAGTACTTC
TRBD2	many	TRBJ2-3	TRBV5-6	CASSPRTRWTTDTQYF	TGTGCCAGCAGCCCTAGGACTAGATGGACCACAGATACGCAGTATTTT
.	.	TRBJ1-1	TRBV5-6	CASSLRTEALF	TGTGCCAGCAGCCTTCGAACTGAGGCTCTCTTT
.	few	TRBJ2-5	TRBV30	CAWNRDTQETQYF	TGTGCCTGGAACCGGGACACCCAAGAGACCCAGTACTTC